This entry lists 17 T cell receptor beta chains sequenced from one sample in a study of blood T cells in healthy people across ages. Primed by a sample-barcoded 5' primer and a J-beta primer mix, a second PCR proceeded for about 6 to 11 cycles. A single record per CDR3 protein comes from TCRdb applying MiXCR to the 5' RACE reads. This sample has around 1.5 million distinct CDR3 sequences, with 42% found just once. The sequenced sample consisted of blood. The receptors shown here come from a woman younger than 30 in good health.

The rearrangement joins TRBV12-3 or TRBV12-4 to TRBJ1-4, with D uncertain. The V end was cut by 5 bases, the J end by 1 base, with 14 bases between. The CDR3 has 16 residues. The DNA of the CDR3 is TGTGCCAGCAGTCCCCCACGGAAGCGAACTAATGAAAAACTGTTTTTT. It encodes CASSPPRKRTNEKLFF.

The chain combines TRBV7-2 with TRBJ1-2; perhaps TRBD1 as D (6 bases). Germline V gene lookup returns CDR1 SGHTA and CDR2 FQGNSA. The CDR3 runs to 17 residues. Trimming took off 1 base at V and 2 bases at J, with 17 bases between the two ends. The CDR3 sequence: CASSLDAGTGLNYGYTF. The CDR3 nucleotides are TGTGCCAGCAGCTTAGACGCCGGAACAGGGCTCAACTATGGCTACACCTTC.

This clonotype was recorded once. The chain recombines TRBV29-1 with TRBJ2-7, with 9 bases identical to TRBD1. Germline CDR1 reads SQVTM; CDR2 reads ANQGSEA. This CDR3 has 13 residues. The V segment lost 3 bases and the J segment 7 bases; nucleotides outside the gene matches: 7. The chain's CDR3 is CSVEGQGISEQYF. CDR3 DNA sequence: TGCAGCGTTGAGGGACAGGGAATTAGTGAGCAGTACTTC.

The V call is TRBV6-2 or TRBV6-3, the J call TRBJ2-1, with D perhaps TRBD1 (5 bases). Germline lookup yields CDR1 MNHEY and CDR2 SVGEGT. The V end lost 5 bases, the J end lost 10 bases, and 12 bases lay between the germline ends. The length of the CDR3 is 12 residues. The CDR3 DNA reads TGTGCCAGCAGTCCGAACCCAGGGGAGCAGTTCTTC. Translating it yields CASSPNPGEQFF.

V usage is TRBV2 and J usage is TRBJ1-2, with no clear D. This CDR3 is 14 amino acids long. The germline V gene has CDR1 SNHLY and CDR2 FYNNEI. V was pared by 5 bases and J by 9 bases, with 19 bases between. This CDR3 reads CASSFSSRPDSYTF. DNA for the CDR3: TGTGCCAGCAGTTTCTCATCCCGCCCGGATAGCTACACCTTC.

The sample holds a few counts of this clonotype. V usage is TRBV20-1 and J usage is TRBJ2-7; 9 bases line up with TRBD2. The junction had 8 bases not matched to a gene; V was cut back by 0 bases and J by 5 bases. The germline V gene has CDR1 DFQATT and CDR2 SNEGSKA (reference sequence). The CDR3 loop spans 15 amino acids. The CDR3, as DNA: TGCAGTGCTAGAGACCCCGGACTAGCGCGGAACGAGCAGTACTTC. Its protein is CSARDPGLARNEQYF.

This clonotype was recorded only once. V usage is TRBV12-3 or TRBV12-4 and J usage is TRBJ2-4; the match to TRBD1 covers 9 bases. The end of the DNA aligns better with TRBJ2-7, so the J call may be wrong. This CDR3 comprises 14 residues. CDR3 DNA: TGTGCCAGCGCTGAGACAGGGGGAACCTACGAGCAGTACTTC. Translation: CASAETGGTYEQYF.

This clonotype was observed a few times. The chain carries TRBV5-1 and TRBJ2-1; 11 bases align to TRBD2. Germline V lookup: CDR1 SGHRS, CDR2 YFSETQ. The CDR3 totals 17 residues. With 4 bases clipped from V and 5 bases from J, the junction kept 11 bases outside the gene matches. This chain's CDR3 is CASSPPLLAGGDNEQFF. The CDR3 DNA follows: TGCGCCAGCAGCCCGCCCCTTCTAGCGGGAGGTGACAATGAGCAGTTCTTC.

The chain combines TRBV10-3 with TRBJ1-2, with D possibly being TRBD1 (5 bases). CDR3 length equals 15 residues. Germline V gene data show CDR1 as ENHRY and CDR2 as SYGVKD. The ends were cut back, 2 bases at V and 2 bases at J, with 12 bases in the middle. The CDR3 spells CAISESGGSNYGYTF. In nucleotides, the CDR3 is TGTGCCATCAGTGAGAGTGGGGGATCAAACTATGGCTACACCTTC.

This clonotype was observed once. V is TRBV25-1 and J is TRBJ2-2; D gene ambiguous. Trimming removed 1 base from V and 4 bases from J, with 7 bases in between. The CDR3 covers 14 residues. Germline assignment: CDR1 MGHDK and CDR2 SYGVNS. The DNA for the CDR3 is TGTGCCAGCAGTGAATCAAAGGTCACCGGGGAGCTGTTTTTT. This encodes CASSESKVTGELFF.

This clonotype occurred a few times. This chain uses TRBV4-1 with TRBJ1-6, with D possibly TRBD1 on 6 matching bases. The CDR3 sequence is 14 residues long. V was trimmed by 3 bases and J by 8 bases, leaving 11 bases between them. CDR1 is MGHRA and CDR2 is YSYEKL in the germline V gene. The CDR3 coding sequence is TGCGCCAGCAGCCAGAGGGGGTTGGATTCACCCCTCCACTTT. This encodes CASSQRGLDSPLHF.

The chain joins TRBV7-9 to TRBJ2-1; 8 bases align to TRBD2. Losses at the gene ends were 5 bases for V and 7 bases for J; bases not matched to a gene: 13. The CDR3 is 16 residues long. Germline loops: CDR1 SEHNR, CDR2 FQNEAQ (reference sequence). The DNA for the CDR3 is TGTGCCAGCAGCCCGTCAAGCGGGAGCGGGAAGAATGAGCAGTTCTTC. Translation gives CASSPSSGSGKNEQFF.

As DNA, the CDR3 is TGTGCCAGCACCCCCTGGACTAGCGGGGGGGCCAGCTCCTACAATGAGCAGTTCTTC. Translating it yields CASTPWTSGGASSYNEQFF. J is TRBJ2-1 and V is TRBV12-3 or TRBV12-4; 15 bases are shared with TRBD2. J was trimmed by 0 bases and V by 7 bases; bases with no gene match: 10. The CDR3 has 19 residues.

The table lists this clonotype with a few counts. The rearrangement links TRBV6-1 to TRBJ2-7, with D perhaps TRBD1 (7 bases). Germline V gene sequence: CDR1 MNHNS, CDR2 SASEGT. The length of the CDR3 is 15 residues. V was clipped by 7 bases and J by 3 bases, with 19 bases between them. The CDR3 DNA reads as TGTGCCAGCATCCCGGCCGGAGGGGGCTTCTACGAGCAGTACTTC. Translating gives CASIPAGGGFYEQYF.

The V and J genes are TRBV7-3 and TRBJ2-1, with 7 bases fitting TRBD2. The J call may be incorrect, as the DNA end agrees better with TRBJ2-7. The germline gives CDR1 SGHTA, CDR2 FQGTGA. CDR3 length equals 16 residues. This CDR3 reads CASSLNPPSGLNEQYF. In DNA, the CDR3 is TGTGCCAGCAGCTTAAACCCGCCTAGCGGTCTAAATGAGCAGTACTTC.

As concerns this clonotype: Germline and junction disagree at one end, which may indicate a read error. The rearrangement uses TRBV12-3 or TRBV12-4 and TRBJ2-3; the D gene is possibly TRBD1 (5 bases). CDR3 size: 13 residues. CDR3 sequence: CASSLTGTGTQYF. CDR3 in DNA: TGTGCCAGCAGTTTAACAGGCACAGGTACGCAGTATTTT.

This clonotype appeared once. The chain couples TRBV21-1 to TRBJ2-2; the table's D call, TRBD1, has no DNA check behind it. TRBV21-1 is recorded as a pseudogene. The CDR3 sequence is 14 residues long. As DNA, the CDR3 is TGTGCCAGCACTAAAAGTAGGGGTACCGGGGAGCTGTTTTTT. Translated, it gives CASTKSRGTGELFF.